This TCR beta chain was observed in a study of T-cell memory formation after mild COVID-19. A remark on this clonotype: Its antigen is undetermined.

Overall study findings and caveats: Day 15 to 85 contracting clones showed balanced CD4/CD8; later expanders leaned CD4+.

Constant-segment primers were used for 5'RACE, and the resulting TCR alpha and TCR beta cDNA libraries carried sample barcodes and UMIs. Each CDR3 protein is one row after TCRdb ran MiXCR on the 5' RACE reads. This table has hundreds of thousands of distinct CDR3 sequences, 20% to 25% appearing once. The germline gives CDR1 MGHRA, CDR2 YSYEKL. V lost 3 bases to trimming and J lost 4 bases; unmatched junction nucleotides: 5. The CDR3 totals 15 residues. The rearrangement joins TRBV4-1 to TRBJ2-1; 8 nucleotides match TRBD2. This receptor was taken from a man aged 18 to 35 who had mild COVID-19 (a few samples of this study predate the infection). Cell type and time point are not known. The sample taken for sequencing was PBMCs or a T cell subset sorted from them (not recorded which). The CDR3 DNA is TGCGCCAGCAGCCAGCAACTAGCGGAGTACAATGAGCAGTTCTTC. This gives the protein CASSQQLAEYNEQFF.